The rows below give T cell receptor beta chains drawn from one sample of a study of OX40 agonist ivuxolimab in advanced cancers. Produced via immunoSEQ multiplex PCR; TCRdb's table is partial and in-frame only. Among tens of thousands of clones, approximately 92% were seen once, and the ten largest hold about 0.51%. The specimen comprised CD4+ or CD8+ T cells sorted from blood, sampled in a trial of the OX40 agonist ivuxolimab. The receptors were gathered from an adult with an advanced solid tumor such as melanoma, head and neck, liver or kidney cancer. Both conserved end residues are part of each CDR3. The order of the fields is J gene, V gene, D gene, CDR3 protein, CDR3 DNA. D genes are given only for firm matches.

TRBJ2-1	TRBV7-3	.	CASSLNVGDYNEQFF	TGTGCCAGCAGCTTAAACGTCGGAGACTACAATGAGCAGTTCTTC
TRBJ2-5	TRBV11-3	TRBD2	CASSPRTSGQETQYF	TGTGCCAGCAGCCCTCGGACTAGCGGACAAGAGACCCAGTACTTC
TRBJ2-3	TRBV5-1	TRBD2	CASSSGLAGVGDTQYF	TGCGCCAGCAGCTCGGGACTAGCGGGAGTCGGAGATACGCAGTATTTT
TRBJ2-7	TRBV30	TRBD1	CAWSRGQPNEQYF	TGTGCCTGGAGTCGGGGACAGCCAAACGAGCAGTACTTC
TRBJ2-3	TRBV28	TRBD2	CASSLTPVTSGRRYTQYF	TGTGCCAGCAGTTTAACCCCCGTGACTAGCGGGAGGAGGTATACGCAGTATTTT
TRBJ1-6	TRBV15	.	CATQGTGGGSPLHF	TGTGCCACCCAGGGGACCGGAGGTGGTTCACCCCTCCACTTT
TRBJ2-3	TRBV7-2	.	CASSLGRRTIPDTQYF	TGTGCCAGCAGCTTAGGTCGAAGGACTATTCCAGATACGCAGTATTTT
TRBJ2-6	TRBV21-1	.	CASRTGPPSSGANVLTF	TGTGCCAGCAGAACGGGGCCCCCCTCCTCTGGGGCCAACGTCCTGACTTTC
TRBJ2-7	TRBV28	TRBD1	CASTSSRQGNEQYF	TGTGCCAGCACGTCTTCGAGACAGGGAAACGAGCAGTACTTC
TRBJ2-7	TRBV2	.	CASSQLTETYEQYF	TGTGCCAGCAGCCAACTGACAGAAACCTACGAGCAGTACTTC
TRBJ2-7	TRBV20-1	.	CSAQQSHEQYF	TGCAGTGCCCAACAGTCCCACGAGCAGTACTTC
TRBJ2-1	TRBV19	TRBD2	CASSPHIPTSVNEQFF	TGTGCCAGTAGTCCTCACATACCAACTAGCGTCAATGAGCAGTTCTTC
TRBJ2-7	TRBV11-3	.	CASSLDEAREQYF	TGTGCCAGCAGCTTAGACGAAGCTAGGGAGCAGTACTTC
TRBJ2-7	TRBV5-4	.	CASSLGGASSYEQYF	TGTGCCAGCAGCTTGGGGGGGGCTAGTTCCTACGAGCAGTACTTC
TRBJ1-1	TRBV5-1	.	CASSLIDTVNTEAFF	TGCGCCAGCAGCTTGATAGACACTGTGAACACTGAAGCTTTCTTT
TRBJ2-5	TRBV18	TRBD1	CASSSTGSGQETQYF	TGTGCCAGCTCATCGACAGGGAGTGGCCAAGAGACCCAGTACTTC